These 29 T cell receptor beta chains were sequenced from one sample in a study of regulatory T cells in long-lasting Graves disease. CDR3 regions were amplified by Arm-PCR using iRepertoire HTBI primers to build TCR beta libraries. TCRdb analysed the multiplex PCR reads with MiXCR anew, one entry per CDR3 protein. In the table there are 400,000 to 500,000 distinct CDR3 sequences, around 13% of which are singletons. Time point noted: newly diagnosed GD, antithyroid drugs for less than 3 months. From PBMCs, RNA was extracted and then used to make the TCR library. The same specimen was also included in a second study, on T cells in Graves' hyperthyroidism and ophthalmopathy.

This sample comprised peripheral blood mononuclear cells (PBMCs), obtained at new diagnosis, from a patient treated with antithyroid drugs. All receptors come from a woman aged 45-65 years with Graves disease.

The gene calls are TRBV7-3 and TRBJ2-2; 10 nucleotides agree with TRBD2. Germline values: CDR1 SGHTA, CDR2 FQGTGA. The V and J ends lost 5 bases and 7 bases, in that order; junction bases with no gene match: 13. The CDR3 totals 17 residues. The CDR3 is CASSLDPGTSASGELFF. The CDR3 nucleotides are TGTGCCAGCAGCCTAGACCCGGGGACTAGCGCTAGCGGGGAGCTGTTTTTT.

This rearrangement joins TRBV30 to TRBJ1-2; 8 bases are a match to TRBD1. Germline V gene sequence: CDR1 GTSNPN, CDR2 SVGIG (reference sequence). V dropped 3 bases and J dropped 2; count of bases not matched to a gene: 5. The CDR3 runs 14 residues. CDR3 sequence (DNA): TGTGCCTGGAGACGACAGGGGAGGAACTATGGCTACACCTTC. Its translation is CAWRRQGRNYGYTF.

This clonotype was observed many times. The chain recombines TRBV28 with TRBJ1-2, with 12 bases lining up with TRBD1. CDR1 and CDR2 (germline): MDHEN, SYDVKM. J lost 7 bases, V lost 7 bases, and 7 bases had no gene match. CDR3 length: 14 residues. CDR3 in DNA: TGTGCCAGCACCTGGGACAGGGGGCGCGGTGGCTACACCTTC. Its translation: CASTWDRGRGGYTF.

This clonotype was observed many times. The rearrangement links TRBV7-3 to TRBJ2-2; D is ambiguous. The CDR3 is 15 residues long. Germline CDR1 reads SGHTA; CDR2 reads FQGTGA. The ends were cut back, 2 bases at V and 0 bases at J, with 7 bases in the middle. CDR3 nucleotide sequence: TGTGCCAGCAGCTTAGAGTTGGCGAACACCGGGGAGCTGTTTTTT. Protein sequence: CASSLELANTGELFF.

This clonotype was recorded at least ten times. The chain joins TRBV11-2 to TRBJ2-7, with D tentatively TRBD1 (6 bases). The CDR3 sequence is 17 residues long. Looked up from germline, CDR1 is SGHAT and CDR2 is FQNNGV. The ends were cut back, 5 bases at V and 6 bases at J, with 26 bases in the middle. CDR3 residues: CASSPRGWTDLPSEQYF. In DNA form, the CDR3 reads TGTGCCAGCAGCCCTAGGGGGTGGACAGATCTCCCCTCCGAGCAGTACTTC.

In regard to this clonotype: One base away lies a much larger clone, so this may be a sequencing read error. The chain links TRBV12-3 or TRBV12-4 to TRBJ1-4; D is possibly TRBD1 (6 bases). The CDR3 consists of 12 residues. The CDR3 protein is CASRGGNERLFF. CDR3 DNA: TGTGCCAGTAGGGGGGGGAATGAAAGACTGTTTTTT.

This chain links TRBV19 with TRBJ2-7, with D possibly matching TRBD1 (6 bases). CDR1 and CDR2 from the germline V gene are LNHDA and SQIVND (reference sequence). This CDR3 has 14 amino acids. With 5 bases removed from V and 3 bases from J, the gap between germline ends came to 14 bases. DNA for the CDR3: TGTGCCAGTAGTCCGAGGACAGATCGCTACGAGCAGTACTTC. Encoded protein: CASSPRTDRYEQYF. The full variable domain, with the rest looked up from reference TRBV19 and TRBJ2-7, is DGGITQSPKYLFRKEGQNVTLSCEQNLNHDAMYWYRQDPGQGLRLIYYSQIVNDFQKGDIAEGYSVSREKKESFPLTVTSAQKNPTAFYLCASSPRTDRYEQYFGPGTRLTVT.

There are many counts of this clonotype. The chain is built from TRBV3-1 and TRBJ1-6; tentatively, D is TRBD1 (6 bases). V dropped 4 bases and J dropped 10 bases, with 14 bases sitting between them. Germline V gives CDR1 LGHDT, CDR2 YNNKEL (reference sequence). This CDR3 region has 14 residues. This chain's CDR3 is CASSPRGGRSPLHF. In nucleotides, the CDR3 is TGTGCCAGCAGCCCCAGGGGAGGGAGATCACCCCTCCACTTT.

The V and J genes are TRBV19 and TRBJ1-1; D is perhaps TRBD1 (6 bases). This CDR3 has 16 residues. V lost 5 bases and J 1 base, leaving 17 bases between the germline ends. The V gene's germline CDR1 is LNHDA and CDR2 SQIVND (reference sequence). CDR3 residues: CASSARSGAANTEAFF. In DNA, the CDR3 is TGTGCCAGTAGTGCGCGCTCGGGGGCCGCGAACACTGAAGCTTTCTTT.

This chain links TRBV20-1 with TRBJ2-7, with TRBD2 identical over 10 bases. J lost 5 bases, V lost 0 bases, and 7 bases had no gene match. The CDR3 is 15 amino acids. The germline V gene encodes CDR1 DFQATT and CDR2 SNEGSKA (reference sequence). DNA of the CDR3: TGCAGTGCTAGAGATCCCCAGCGGGAGGGGGACGAGCAGTACTTC. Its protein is CSARDPQREGDEQYF.

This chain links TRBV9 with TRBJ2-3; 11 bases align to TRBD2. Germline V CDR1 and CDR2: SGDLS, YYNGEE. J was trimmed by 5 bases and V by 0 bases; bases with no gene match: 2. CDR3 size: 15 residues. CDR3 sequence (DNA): TGTGCCAGCAGCGTAGGCCTAGCGGGAGGAGATACGCAGTATTTT. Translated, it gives CASSVGLAGGDTQYF.

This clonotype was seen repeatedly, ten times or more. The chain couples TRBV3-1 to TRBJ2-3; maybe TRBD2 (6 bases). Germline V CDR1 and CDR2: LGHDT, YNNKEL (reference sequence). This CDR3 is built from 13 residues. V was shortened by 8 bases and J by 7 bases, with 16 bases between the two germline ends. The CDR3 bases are TGTGCCAGCGGCGGAGGGTATATCAATACGCAGTATTTT. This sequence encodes CASGGGYINTQYF.

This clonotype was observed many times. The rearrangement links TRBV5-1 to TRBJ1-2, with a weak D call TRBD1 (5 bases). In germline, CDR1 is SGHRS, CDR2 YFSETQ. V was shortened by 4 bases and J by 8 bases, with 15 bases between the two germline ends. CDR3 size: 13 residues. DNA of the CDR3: TGCGCCAGCAGCCCATTGCGTAGGGACGGCTACACCTTC. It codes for CASSPLRRDGYTF.

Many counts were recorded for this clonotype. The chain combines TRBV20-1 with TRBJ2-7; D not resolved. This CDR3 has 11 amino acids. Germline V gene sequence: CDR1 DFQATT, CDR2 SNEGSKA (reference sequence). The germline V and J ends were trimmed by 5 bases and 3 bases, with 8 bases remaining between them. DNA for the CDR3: TGCAGTGCTCCAATAGGCTACGAGCAGTACTTC. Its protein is CSAPIGYEQYF.

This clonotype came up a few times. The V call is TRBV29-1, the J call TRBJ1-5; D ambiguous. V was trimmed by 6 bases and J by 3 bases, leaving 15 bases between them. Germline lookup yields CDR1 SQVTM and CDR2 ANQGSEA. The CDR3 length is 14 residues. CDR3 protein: CSVVLGWDNQPQHF. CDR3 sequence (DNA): TGCAGCGTGGTGCTTGGGTGGGACAATCAGCCCCAGCATTTT.

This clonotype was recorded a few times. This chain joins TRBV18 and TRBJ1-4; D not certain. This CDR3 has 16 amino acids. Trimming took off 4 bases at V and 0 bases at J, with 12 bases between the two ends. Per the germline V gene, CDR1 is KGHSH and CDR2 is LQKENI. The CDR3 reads CASSRSQPATNEKLFF. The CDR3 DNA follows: TGTGCCAGCTCACGGTCGCAGCCTGCAACTAATGAAAAACTGTTTTTT.

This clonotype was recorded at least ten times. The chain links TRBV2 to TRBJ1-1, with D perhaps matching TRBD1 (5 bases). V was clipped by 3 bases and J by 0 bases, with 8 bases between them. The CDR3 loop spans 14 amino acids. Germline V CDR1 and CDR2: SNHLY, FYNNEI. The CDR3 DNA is TGTGCCAGCAGTGATCACAGGTTGAACACTGAAGCTTTCTTT. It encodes CASSDHRLNTEAFF.

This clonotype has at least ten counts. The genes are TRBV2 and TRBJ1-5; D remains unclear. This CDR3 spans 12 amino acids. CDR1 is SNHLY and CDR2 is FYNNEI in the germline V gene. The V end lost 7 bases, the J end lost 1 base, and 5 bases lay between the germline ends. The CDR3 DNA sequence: TGTGCCAGCACCCGAAGCAATCAGCCCCAGCATTTT. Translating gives CASTRSNQPQHF.

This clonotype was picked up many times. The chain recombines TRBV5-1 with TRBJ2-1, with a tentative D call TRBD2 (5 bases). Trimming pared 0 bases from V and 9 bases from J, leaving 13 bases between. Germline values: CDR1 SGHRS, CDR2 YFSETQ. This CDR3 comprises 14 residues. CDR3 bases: TGCGCCAGCAGCTTGGGTTCGATGGCGGGTGAGCAGTTCTTC. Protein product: CASSLGSMAGEQFF.

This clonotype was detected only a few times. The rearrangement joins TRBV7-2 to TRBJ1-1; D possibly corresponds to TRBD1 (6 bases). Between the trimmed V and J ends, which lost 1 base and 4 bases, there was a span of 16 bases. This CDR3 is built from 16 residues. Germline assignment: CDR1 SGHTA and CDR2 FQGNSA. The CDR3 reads CASSLVGGGGGTEAFF. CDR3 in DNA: TGTGCCAGCAGCTTAGTGGGGGGAGGAGGGGGCACTGAAGCTTTCTTT. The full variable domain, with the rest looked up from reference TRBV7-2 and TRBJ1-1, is GAGVSQSPSNKVTEKGKDVELRCDPISGHTALYWYRQSLGQGLEFLIYFQGNSAPDKSGLPSDRFSAERTGGSVSTLTIQRTQQEDSAVYLCASSLVGGGGGTEAFFGQGTRLTVV.

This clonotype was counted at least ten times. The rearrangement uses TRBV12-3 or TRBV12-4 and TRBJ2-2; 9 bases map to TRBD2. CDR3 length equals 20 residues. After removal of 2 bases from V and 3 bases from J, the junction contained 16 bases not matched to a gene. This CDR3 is CASSLFSRGGLARDTGELFF. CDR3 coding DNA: TGTGCCAGCAGTTTATTTAGTCGCGGAGGACTAGCGAGGGACACCGGGGAGCTGTTTTTT.

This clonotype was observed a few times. As DNA, the CDR3 is TGTGCCAGAGGGCAGCCAAACACCGGGGAGCTGTTTTTT. It translates to CARGQPNTGELFF. V gene TRBV6-1 combines with J gene TRBJ2-2; no firm D call. Between the trimmed V and J ends, which lost 9 bases and 2 bases, there was a span of 10 bases. CDR3 size: 13 residues. Germline CDR1 MNHNS, CDR2 SASEGT.

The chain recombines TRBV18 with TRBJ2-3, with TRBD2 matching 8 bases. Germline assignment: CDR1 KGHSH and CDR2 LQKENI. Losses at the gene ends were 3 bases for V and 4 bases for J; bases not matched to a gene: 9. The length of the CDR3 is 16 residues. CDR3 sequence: CASSPPGLDFADTQYF. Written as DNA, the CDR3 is TGTGCCAGCTCACCTCCGGGACTAGATTTCGCAGATACGCAGTATTTT.

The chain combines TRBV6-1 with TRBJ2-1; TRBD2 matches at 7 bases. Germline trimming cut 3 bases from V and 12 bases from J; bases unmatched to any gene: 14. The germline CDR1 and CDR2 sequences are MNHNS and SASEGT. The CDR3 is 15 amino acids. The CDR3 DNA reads TGTGCCAGCAGTGACCGGGCGGGAGTAACAGGATGGCAGTTCTTC. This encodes CASSDRAGVTGWQFF.

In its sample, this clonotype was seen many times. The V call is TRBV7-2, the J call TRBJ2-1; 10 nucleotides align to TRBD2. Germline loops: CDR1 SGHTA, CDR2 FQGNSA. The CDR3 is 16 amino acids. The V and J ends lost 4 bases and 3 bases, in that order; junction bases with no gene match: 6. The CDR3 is CASSSTRTSGYNEQFF. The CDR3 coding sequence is TGTGCCAGCAGCTCAACCCGGACTAGCGGCTACAATGAGCAGTTCTTC. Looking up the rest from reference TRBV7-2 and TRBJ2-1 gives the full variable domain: GAGVSQSPSNKVTEKGKDVELRCDPISGHTALYWYRQSLGQGLEFLIYFQGNSAPDKSGLPSDRFSAERTGGSVSTLTIQRTQQEDSAVYLCASSSTRTSGYNEQFFGPGTRLTVL.

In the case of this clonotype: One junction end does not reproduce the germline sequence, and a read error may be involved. CDR3 in amino acids: CASSQDRTSGARDTQYF. The CDR3, as DNA: TGCGCCAGCAGCCAAGATAGGACTAGCGGGGCGAGGGACACCCAGTACTTC. The chain recombines TRBV5-5 with TRBJ2-5; TRBD2 aligns across 12 bases. This CDR3 is 17 amino acids long. Looked up from germline, CDR1 is SGHKS and CDR2 is YYEKEE (reference sequence).

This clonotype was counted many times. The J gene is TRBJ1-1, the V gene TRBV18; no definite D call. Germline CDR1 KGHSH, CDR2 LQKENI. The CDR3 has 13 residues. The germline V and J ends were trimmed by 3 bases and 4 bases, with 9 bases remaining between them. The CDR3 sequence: CASSPAVFTEAFF. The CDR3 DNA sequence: TGTGCCAGCTCACCCGCGGTTTTCACTGAAGCTTTCTTT.

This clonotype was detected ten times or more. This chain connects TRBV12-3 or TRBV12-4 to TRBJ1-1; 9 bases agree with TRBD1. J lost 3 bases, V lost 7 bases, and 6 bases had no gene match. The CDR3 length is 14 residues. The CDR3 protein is CASILQGADTEAFF. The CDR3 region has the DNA TGTGCCAGCATCCTACAGGGGGCGGACACTGAAGCTTTCTTT.

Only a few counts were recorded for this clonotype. Written as DNA, the CDR3 is TGTGCCAGCAGTCTCTCCCCCAGGGCCCCCTACGAGCAGTACTTC. Its translation: CASSLSPRAPYEQYF. This rearrangement joins TRBV28 to TRBJ2-7, with TRBD1 as a possible D gene (5 bases). The V end lost 5 bases, the J end lost 2 bases, and 16 bases lay between the germline ends. Germline CDR1 is MDHEN and CDR2 is SYDVKM. The length of the CDR3 is 15 residues.